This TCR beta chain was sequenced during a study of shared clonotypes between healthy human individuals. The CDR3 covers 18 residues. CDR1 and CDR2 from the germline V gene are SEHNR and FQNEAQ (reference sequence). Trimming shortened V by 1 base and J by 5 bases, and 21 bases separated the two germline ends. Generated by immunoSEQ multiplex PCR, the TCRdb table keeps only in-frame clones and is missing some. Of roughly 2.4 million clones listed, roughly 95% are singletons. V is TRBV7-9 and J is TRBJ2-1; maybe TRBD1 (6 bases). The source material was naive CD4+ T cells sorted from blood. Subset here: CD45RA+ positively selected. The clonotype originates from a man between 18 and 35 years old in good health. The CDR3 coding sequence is TGTGCCAGCAGCTTAGTGTTTGTCTGGGCAGGGGTTAACAATGAGCAGTTCTTC. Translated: CASSLVFVWAGVNNEQFF.